This T cell receptor (beta chain) was captured in a study of CD8 T cells in ankylosing spondylitis. With regard to this clonotype: What it binds is unknown.

5'-RACE, quantitative and with molecular barcodes, yielded the TCR beta libraries. TCRdb called the 5' RACE reads again in MiXCR, with one record for every CDR3 protein. The table lists some 840,000 distinct CDR3 sequences, over 9.5% of them singletons. Germline trimming cut 8 bases from V and 2 bases from J; bases unmatched to any gene: 6. Germline loops: CDR1 LNHNV, CDR2 YYDKDF (reference sequence). This CDR3 spans 13 amino acids. Findings of the study overall: Past research had described some motif variants in reactive arthritis synovial fluid and blood. A motif of roughly 8 highly homologous TCR beta variants was seen as apparently characteristic of ankylosing spondylitis blood. Matched ankylosing spondylitis synovial fluid reportedly contained a significantly enriched population of disease-linked clones. CD8+ cells made up the disease-linked clones, which were relatively rare in peripheral blood.

The TCR comes from a male donor with ankylosing spondylitis. The rearrangement uses TRBV15 and TRBJ2-7; 7 nucleotides line up with TRBD2. The sample was blood, either unsorted or a sorted T cell fraction (not recorded which). This CDR3 is CATGAGVTYEQYF. CDR3 nucleotide sequence: TGTGCCACCGGGGCGGGAGTGACCTACGAGCAGTACTTC.